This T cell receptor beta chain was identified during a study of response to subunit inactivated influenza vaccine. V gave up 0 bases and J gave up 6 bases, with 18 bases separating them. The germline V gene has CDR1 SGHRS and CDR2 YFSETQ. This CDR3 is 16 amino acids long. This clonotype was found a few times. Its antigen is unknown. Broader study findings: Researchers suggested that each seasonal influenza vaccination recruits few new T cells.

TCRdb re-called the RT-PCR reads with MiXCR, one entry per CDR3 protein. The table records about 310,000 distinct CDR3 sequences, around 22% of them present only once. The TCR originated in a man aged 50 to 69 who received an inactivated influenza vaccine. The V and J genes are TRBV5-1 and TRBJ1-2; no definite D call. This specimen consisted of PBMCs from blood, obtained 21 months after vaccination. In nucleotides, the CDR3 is TGCGCCAGCAGCTTGGTTGGGAGTCAACGGAAGAATGGCTACACCTTC. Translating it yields CASSLVGSQRKNGYTF.